This T cell receptor beta chain was recorded in a study of beta chain features in type 1 diabetes. For the study at large: Sorted cells from all samples, numbering about 99,000,000, were examined. Study-level results: VDJ junctions from type 1 diabetes patients carried fewer insertions and larger deletions. PCR could preferentially amplify shorter templates, alike in patients and controls.

The CDR3 totals 15 residues. Trimming took off 2 bases at V and 0 bases at J, with 8 bases between the two ends. Germline values: CDR1 SGHRS, CDR2 YFSETQ. This clone has just a few counts. Its antigen remains unknown. As every portion of the isolated RNA was reverse transcribed, the sequencing read expressed TCRB transcripts. Libraries were prepared by immunoSEQ multiplex PCR; TCRdb keeps only in-frame clonotypes and omits some of them. The sample includes hundreds of thousands of clones, 15% to 19% of them seen just once. Every sorted population was more than 98% pure. The origin of this receptor is a man between 18 and 35 years old in good health. The chain uses TRBV5-1 and TRBJ2-2, with D unresolved. Source material: naive CD4+ T cells from blood. In DNA form, the CDR3 reads TGCGCCAGCAGCTTTCGGCTGGCGAACACCGGGGAGCTGTTTTTT. It encodes CASSFRLANTGELFF.